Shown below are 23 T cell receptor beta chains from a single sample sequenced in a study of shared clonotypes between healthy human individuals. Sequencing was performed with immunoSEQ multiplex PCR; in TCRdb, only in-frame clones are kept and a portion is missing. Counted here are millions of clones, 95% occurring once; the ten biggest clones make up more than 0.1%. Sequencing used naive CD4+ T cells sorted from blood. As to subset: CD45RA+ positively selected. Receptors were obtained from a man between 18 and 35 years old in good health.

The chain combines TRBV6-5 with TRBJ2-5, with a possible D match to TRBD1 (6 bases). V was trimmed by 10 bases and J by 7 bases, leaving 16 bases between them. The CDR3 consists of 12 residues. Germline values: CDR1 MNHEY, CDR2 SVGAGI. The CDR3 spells CATSGQMGTQYF. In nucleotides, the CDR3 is TGTGCCACCTCCGGACAGATGGGGACCCAGTACTTC.

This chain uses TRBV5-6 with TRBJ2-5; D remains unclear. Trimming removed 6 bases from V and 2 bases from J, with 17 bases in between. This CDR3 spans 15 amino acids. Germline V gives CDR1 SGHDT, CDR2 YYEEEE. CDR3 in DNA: TGTGCCAGCACCTTCATTTGGGCAGAACAAGAGACCCAGTACTTC. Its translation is CASTFIWAEQETQYF.

Here the CDR3 reads CASSLMAGEYNEQFF. CDR3 nucleotides: TGTGCCAGCAGCTTAATGGCGGGAGAATACAATGAGCAGTTCTTC. The gene calls are TRBV7-6 and TRBJ2-1; 7 bases agree with TRBD2. The CDR3 is made up of 15 amino acids. The junction had 5 bases not matched to a gene; V was cut back by 2 bases and J by 4 bases. CDR1 and CDR2 (germline): SGHVS, FNYEAQ. Combining the CDR3 with reference TRBV7-6 and TRBJ2-1 gives the whole variable domain GAGVSQSPRYKVTKRGQDVALRCDPISGHVSLYWYRQALGQGPEFLTYFNYEAQQDKSGLPNDRFSAERPEGSISTLTIQRTEQRDSAMYRCASSLMAGEYNEQFFGPGTRLTVL.

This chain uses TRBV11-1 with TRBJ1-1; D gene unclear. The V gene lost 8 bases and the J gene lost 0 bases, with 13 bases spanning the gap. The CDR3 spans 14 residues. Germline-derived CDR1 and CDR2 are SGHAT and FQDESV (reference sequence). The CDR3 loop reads CASAAGPMNTEAFF. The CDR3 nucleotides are TGTGCCAGCGCGGCCGGTCCAATGAACACTGAAGCTTTCTTT.

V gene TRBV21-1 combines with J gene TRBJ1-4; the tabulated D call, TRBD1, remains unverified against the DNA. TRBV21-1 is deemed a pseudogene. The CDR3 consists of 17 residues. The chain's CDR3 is CATRDSQTTATNEKLFF. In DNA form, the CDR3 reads TGTGCCACGAGGGACAGCCAAACGACAGCAACTAATGAAAAACTGTTTTTT.

The CDR3 loop is CASSPGSGVDTQYF. The CDR3 coding sequence is TGTGCCAGCAGCCCAGGCTCAGGGGTAGATACGCAGTATTTT. This chain uses TRBV5-4 with TRBJ2-3; a possible D gene is TRBD1 (6 bases). Germline V gives CDR1 SGHNT, CDR2 YYREEE (reference sequence). The CDR3 is made up of 14 amino acids. The germline V and J ends were trimmed by 4 bases and 5 bases, with 14 bases remaining between them.

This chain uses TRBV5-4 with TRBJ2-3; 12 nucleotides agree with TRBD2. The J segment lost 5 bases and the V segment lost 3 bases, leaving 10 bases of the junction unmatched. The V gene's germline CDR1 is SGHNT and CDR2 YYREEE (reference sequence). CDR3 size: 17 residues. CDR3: CASSSKLAGGYVDTQYF. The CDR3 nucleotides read TGTGCCAGCAGCTCAAAACTAGCGGGAGGTTATGTAGATACGCAGTATTTT.

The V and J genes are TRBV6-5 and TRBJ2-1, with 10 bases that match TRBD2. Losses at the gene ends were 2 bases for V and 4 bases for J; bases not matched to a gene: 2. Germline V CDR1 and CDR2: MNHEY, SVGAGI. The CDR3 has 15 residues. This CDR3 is CASSYKREGYNEQFF. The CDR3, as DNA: TGTGCCAGCAGTTACAAGCGGGAGGGATACAATGAGCAGTTCTTC.

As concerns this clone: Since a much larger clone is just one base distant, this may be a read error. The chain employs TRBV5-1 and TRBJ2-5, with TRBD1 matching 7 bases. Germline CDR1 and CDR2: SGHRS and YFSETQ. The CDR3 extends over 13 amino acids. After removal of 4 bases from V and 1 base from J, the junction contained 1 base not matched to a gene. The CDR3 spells CASSNRGQETQYF. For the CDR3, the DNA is TGCGCCAGCAGCAACAGGGGCCAAGAGACCCAGTACTTC.

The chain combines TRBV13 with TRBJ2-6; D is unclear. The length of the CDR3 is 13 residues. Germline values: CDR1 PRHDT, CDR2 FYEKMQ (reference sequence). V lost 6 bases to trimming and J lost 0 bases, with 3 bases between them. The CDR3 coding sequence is TGTGCCAGCAGGCTCTCTGGGGCCAACGTCCTGACTTTC. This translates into CASRLSGANVLTF.

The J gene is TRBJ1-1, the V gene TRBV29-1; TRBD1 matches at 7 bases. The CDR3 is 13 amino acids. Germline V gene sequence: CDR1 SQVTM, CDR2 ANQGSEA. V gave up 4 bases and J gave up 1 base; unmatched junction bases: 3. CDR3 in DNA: TGCAGCGTTGCGACAGGGAGGAACACTGAAGCTTTCTTT. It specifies CSVATGRNTEAFF.

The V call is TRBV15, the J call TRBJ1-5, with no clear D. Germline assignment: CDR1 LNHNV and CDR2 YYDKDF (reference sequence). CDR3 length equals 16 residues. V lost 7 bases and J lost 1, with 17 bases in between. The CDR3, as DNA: TGTGCCACCACTTCGGGCAGATCGGGCAGCAATCAGCCCCAGCATTTT. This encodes CATTSGRSGSNQPQHF.

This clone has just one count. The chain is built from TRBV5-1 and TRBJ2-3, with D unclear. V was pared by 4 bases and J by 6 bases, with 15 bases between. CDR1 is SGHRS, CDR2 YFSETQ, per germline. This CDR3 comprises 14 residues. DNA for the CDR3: TGCGCCAGCAGCCGCGATGGACCACCCGATACGCAGTATTTT. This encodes CASSRDGPPDTQYF.

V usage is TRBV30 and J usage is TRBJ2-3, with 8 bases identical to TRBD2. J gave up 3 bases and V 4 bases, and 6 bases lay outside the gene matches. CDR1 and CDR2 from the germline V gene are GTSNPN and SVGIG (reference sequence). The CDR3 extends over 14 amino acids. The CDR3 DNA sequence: TGTGCCTGGATTCGGGGGGGCCCTACAGATACGCAGTATTTT. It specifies CAWIRGGPTDTQYF.

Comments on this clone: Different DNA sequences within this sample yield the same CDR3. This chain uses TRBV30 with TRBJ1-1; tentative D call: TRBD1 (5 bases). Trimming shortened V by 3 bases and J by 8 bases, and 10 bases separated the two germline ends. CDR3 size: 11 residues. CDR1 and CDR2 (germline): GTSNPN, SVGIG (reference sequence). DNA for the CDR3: TGTGCCTGGAGAGGGCGGGGCGAAGCTTTCTTT. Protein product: CAWRGRGEAFF.

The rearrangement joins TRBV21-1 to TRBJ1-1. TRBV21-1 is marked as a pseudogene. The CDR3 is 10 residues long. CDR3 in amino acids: CASSRREAFF. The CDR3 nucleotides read TGTGCCAGCAGTCGGAGAGAAGCTTTCTTT.

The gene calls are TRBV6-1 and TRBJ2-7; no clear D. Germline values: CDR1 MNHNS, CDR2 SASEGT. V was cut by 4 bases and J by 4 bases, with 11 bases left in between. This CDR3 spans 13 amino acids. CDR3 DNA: TGTGCCAGCAGTGCCCTTATTGGGTACGAGCAGTACTTC. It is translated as CASSALIGYEQYF.

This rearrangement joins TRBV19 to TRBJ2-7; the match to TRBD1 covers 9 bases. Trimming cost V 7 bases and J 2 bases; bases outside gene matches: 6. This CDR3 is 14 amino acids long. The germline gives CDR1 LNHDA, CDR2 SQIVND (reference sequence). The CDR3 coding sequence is TGTGCCAGTACCTTGGGACAGGGAGCCTACGAGCAGTACTTC. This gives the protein CASTLGQGAYEQYF.

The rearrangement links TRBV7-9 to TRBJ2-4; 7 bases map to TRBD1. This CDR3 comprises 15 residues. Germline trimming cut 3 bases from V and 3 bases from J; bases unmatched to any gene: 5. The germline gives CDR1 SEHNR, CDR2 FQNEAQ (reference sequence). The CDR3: CASSFRQGDKNIQYF. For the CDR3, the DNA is TGTGCCAGCAGCTTCCGACAGGGTGACAAAAACATTCAGTACTTC.

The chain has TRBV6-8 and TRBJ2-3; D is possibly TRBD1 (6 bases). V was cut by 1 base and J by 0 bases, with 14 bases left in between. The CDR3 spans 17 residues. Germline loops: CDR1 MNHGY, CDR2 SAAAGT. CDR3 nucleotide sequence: TGTGCCAGCAGTTACTTTCCAGGACAGTTTAGCACAGATACGCAGTATTTT. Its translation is CASSYFPGQFSTDTQYF.

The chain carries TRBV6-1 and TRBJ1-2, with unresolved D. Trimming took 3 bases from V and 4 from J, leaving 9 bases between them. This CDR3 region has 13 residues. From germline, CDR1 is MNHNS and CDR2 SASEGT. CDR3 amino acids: CASSEFGSYGYTF. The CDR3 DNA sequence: TGTGCCAGCAGTGAGTTCGGGAGCTATGGCTACACCTTC.

The CDR3 region is CSGRDTVNTEAFF. The CDR3 nucleotides read TGCAGCGGGCGGGACACCGTGAACACTGAAGCTTTCTTT. V gene TRBV29-1 combines with J gene TRBJ1-1; perhaps TRBD1 as D (6 bases). Trimming stripped 7 bases from V and 0 bases from J, with 12 bases between. CDR3 size: 13 residues. From germline, CDR1 is SQVTM and CDR2 ANQGSEA.

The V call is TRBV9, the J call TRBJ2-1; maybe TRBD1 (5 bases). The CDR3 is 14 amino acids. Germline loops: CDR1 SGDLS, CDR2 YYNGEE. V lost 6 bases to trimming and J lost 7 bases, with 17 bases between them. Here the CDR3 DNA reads TGTGCCAGCACGAGAGACCAGGGTACGAATGAGCAGTTCTTC. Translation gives CASTRDQGTNEQFF.